This T cell receptor (beta chain) was observed in a study of T cells in tumors after PD-1 blockade. Only in-frame clones appear in the TCRdb table, and some are missing; sequencing was by immunoSEQ multiplex PCR. The repertoire holds 45,000 to 60,000 clones, roughly 84% seen once, with roughly 9.4% in the top ten. V lost 8 bases and J 14 bases, leaving 24 bases between the germline ends. This CDR3 region has 13 residues. Per the germline V gene, CDR1 is WSHSY and CDR2 is SAAADI. The chain recombines TRBV10-2 with TRBJ1-2; D is uncertain. The TCR comes from a human donor with advanced basal cell or squamous cell carcinoma (not recorded which). The sequenced sample was PBMCs, obtained before anti-PD-1 therapy. The CDR3 nucleotides read TGCGCCAGCCAGGCGGAACGAATTACTCTCGGAACCTTC. Protein product: CASQAERITLGTF.